This record concerns one T cell receptor (beta chain) sequence. As yet, its antigen is unknown. The sample comes from a study of cytomegalovirus exposure and HLA in healthy donors. Notes on the study in general: Rare sequences made up most TCRs, while some public TCRs were found in many donors. Published work reported that the classifier diagnosed cytomegalovirus status with high specificity and sensitivity.

Use of 60 Vbeta and 13 Jbeta primers characterized the PCR. In the original workflow: An analysis performed later counted 75 million to 80 million unique TCR beta chains (roughly 11 million of them shared). Clones were read by immunoSEQ multiplex PCR, and TCRdb kept only the in-frame ones, dropping some. That table gives V, J and clone size, and the DNA gave D and trimming. The sample holds some 160,000 clones, roughly 85% seen once. V shed 5 bases and J 0 bases; nucleotides not matched to a gene: 4. CDR3 length: 15 residues. Germline lookup yields CDR1 SGHDT and CDR2 YYEEEE. Sequencing was done on a sample of PBMCs. The sequence came from a man younger than 40 in good health and CMV-seropositive. The rearrangement uses TRBV5-6 and TRBJ1-4; 7 bases agree with TRBD1. As DNA, the CDR3 is TGTGCCAGCAGACGGGGACAGACAACTAATGAAAAACTGTTTTTT. Its protein product is CASRRGQTTNEKLFF.